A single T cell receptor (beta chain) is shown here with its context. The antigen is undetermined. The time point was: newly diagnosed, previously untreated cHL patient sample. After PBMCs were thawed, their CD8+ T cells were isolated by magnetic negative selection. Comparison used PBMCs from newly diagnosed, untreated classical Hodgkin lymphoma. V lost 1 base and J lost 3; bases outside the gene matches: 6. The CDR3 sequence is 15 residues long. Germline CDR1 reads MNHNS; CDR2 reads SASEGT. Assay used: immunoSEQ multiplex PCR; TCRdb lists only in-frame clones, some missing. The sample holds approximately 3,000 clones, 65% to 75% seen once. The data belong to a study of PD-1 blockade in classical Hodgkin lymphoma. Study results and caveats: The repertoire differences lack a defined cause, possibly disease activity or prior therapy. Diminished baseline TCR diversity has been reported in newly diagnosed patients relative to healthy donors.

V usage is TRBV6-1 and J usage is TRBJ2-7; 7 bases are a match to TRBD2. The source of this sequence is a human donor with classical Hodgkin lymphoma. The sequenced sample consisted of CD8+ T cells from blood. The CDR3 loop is CASSEERDYLYEQYF. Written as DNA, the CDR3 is TGTGCCAGCAGTGAAGAGCGGGACTACCTCTACGAGCAGTACTTC.